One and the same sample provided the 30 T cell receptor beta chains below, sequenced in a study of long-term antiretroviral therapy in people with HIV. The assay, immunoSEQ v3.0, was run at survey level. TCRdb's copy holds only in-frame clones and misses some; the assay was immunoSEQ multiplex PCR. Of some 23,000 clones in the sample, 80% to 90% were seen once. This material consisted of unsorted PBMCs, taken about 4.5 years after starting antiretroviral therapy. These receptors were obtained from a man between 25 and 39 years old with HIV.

The CDR3 loop reads CASSFNQITQYF. As DNA, the CDR3 is TGTGCCAGCAGTTTTAATCAGATTACCCAGTACTTC. This rearrangement joins TRBV6-5 to TRBJ2-5, with D unclear. V lost 4 bases and J 8 bases, leaving 11 bases between the germline ends. The CDR3 spans 12 residues. Germline V gives CDR1 MNHEY, CDR2 SVGAGI.

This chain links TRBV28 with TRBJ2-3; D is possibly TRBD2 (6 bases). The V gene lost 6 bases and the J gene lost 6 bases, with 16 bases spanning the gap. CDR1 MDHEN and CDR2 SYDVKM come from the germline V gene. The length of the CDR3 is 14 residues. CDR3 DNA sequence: TGTGCCAGCAGCACCGGGACTTCTGCGGATACGCAGTATTTT. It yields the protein CASSTGTSADTQYF.

In DNA, the CDR3 is TGTGCCAGTAGTAGGGGGACAGGGTGGTACGAGCAGTACTTC. Residues: CASSRGTGWYEQYF. This chain uses TRBV19 with TRBJ2-7; 9 positions match TRBD1. Germline V gives CDR1 LNHDA, CDR2 SQIVND (reference sequence). J lost 4 bases, V lost 4 bases, and 5 bases had no gene match. The CDR3 contains 14 residues.

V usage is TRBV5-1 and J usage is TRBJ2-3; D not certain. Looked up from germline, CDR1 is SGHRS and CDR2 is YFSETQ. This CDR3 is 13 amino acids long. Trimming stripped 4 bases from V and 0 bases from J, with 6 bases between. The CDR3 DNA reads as TGCGCCAGCAGCGCGGACAGCACAGATACGCAGTATTTT. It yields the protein CASSADSTDTQYF.

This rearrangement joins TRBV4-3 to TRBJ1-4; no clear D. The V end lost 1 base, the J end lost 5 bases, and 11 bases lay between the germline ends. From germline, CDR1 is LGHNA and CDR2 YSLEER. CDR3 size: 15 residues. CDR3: CASSQAGKRNEKLFF. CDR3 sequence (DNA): TGCGCCAGCAGCCAAGCTGGGAAAAGGAATGAAAAACTGTTTTTT.

The CDR3 DNA is TGCGCCAGCAGCCAAGGGTATTCAGCAATGATCTATGGCTACACCTTC. This gives the protein CASSQGYSAMIYGYTF. The chain has TRBV4-3 and TRBJ1-2; the D is unclear. The V and J ends lost 1 base and 4 bases respectively, with 16 bases between them. This CDR3 spans 16 amino acids. Germline assignment: CDR1 LGHNA and CDR2 YSLEER.

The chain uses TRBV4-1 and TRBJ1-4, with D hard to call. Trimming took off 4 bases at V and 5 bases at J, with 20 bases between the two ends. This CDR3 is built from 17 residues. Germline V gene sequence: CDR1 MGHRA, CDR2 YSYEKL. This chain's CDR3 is CASSLPSLGQRNEKLFF. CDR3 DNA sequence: TGCGCCAGCAGCCTACCCTCCCTAGGCCAACGGAATGAAAAACTGTTTTTT.

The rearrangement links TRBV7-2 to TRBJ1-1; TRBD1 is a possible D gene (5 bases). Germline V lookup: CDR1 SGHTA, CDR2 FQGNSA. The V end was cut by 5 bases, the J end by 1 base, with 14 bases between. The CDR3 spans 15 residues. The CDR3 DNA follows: TGTGCCAGCAGCCCCTTGGGAGGGGAGAACACTGAAGCTTTCTTT. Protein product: CASSPLGGENTEAFF. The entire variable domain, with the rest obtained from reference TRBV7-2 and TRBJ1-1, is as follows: GAGVSQSPSNKVTEKGKDVELRCDPISGHTALYWYRQSLGQGLEFLIYFQGNSAPDKSGLPSDRFSAERTGGSVSTLTIQRTQQEDSAVYLCASSPLGGENTEAFFGQGTRLTVV.

CDR3 residues: CASSVGTGGFTDTQYF. In DNA, the CDR3 is TGTGCCAGCAGTGTTGGGACAGGGGGCTTCACAGATACGCAGTATTTT. J is TRBJ2-3 and V is TRBV6-1; 12 nucleotides align to TRBD1. The germline V gene has CDR1 MNHNS and CDR2 SASEGT. The CDR3 extends over 16 amino acids. J was trimmed by 2 bases and V by 4 bases; bases with no gene match: 4.

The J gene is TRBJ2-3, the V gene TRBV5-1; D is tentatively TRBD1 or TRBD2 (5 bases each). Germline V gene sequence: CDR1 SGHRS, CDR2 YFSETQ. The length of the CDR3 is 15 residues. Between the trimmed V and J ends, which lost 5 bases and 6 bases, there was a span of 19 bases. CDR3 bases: TGCGCCAGCAGTCCAATACCGGGACGCCAGGATACGCAGTATTTT. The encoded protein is CASSPIPGRQDTQYF. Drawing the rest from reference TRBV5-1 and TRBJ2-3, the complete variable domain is KAGVTQTPRYLIKTRGQQVTLSCSPISGHRSVSWYQQTPGQGLQFLFEYFSETQRNKGNFPGRFSGRQFSNSRSEMNVSTLELGDSALYLCASSPIPGRQDTQYFGPGTRLTVL.

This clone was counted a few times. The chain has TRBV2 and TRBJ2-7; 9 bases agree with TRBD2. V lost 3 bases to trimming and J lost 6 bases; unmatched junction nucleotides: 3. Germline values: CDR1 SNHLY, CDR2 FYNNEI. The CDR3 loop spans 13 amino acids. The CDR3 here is CASSDLREGEQYF. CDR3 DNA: TGTGCCAGCAGTGATTTGCGGGAGGGCGAGCAGTACTTC.

The CDR3 reads CASSFAVDRGDTEAFF. The CDR3 DNA is TGCGCCAGCAGCTTCGCGGTTGACAGGGGTGACACTGAAGCTTTCTTT. The V and J genes are TRBV5-1 and TRBJ1-1, with TRBD1 matching 8 bases. The CDR3 extends over 16 amino acids. Per germline, CDR1 SGHRS and CDR2 YFSETQ. V gave up 2 bases and J gave up 3 bases; unmatched junction bases: 9.

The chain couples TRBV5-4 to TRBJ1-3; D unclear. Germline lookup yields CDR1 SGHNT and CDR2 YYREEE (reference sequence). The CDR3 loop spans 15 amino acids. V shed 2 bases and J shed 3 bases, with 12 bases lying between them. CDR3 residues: CASSFREANGNTIYF. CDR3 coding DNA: TGTGCCAGCAGCTTTAGGGAAGCTAATGGAAACACCATATATTTT.

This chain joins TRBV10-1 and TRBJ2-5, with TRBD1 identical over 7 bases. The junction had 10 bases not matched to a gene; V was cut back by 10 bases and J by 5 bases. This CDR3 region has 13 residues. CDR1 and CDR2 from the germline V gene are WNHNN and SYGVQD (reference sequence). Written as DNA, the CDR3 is TGCGCCATGCGAAACAGGGGTAGTGAGACCCAGTACTTC. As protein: CAMRNRGSETQYF.

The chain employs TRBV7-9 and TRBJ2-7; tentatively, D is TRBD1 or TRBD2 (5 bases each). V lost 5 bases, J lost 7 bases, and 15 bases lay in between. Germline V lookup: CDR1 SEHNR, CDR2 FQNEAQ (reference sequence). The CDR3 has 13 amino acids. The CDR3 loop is CASSAGTLKEQYF. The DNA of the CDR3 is TGTGCCAGCAGCGCCGGGACCCTCAAAGAGCAGTACTTC.

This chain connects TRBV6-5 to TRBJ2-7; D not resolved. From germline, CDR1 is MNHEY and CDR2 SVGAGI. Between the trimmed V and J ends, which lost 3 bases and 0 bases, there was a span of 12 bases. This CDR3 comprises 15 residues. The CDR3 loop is CASSYHSGSSYEQYF. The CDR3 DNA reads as TGTGCCAGCAGTTATCACAGTGGAAGCTCCTACGAGCAGTACTTC.

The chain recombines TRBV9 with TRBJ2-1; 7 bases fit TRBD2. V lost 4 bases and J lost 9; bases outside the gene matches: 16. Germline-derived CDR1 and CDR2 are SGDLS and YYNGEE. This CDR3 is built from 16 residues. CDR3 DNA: TGTGCCAGCAGCATCCAAACTAGCGCGGTCAATGGTGAGCAGTTCTTC. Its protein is CASSIQTSAVNGEQFF.

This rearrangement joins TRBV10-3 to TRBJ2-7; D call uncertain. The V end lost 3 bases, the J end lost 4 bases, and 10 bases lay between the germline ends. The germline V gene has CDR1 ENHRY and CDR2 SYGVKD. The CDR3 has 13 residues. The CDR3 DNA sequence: TGTGCCATCAGTGACCCTAATTTATACGAGCAGTACTTC. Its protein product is CAISDPNLYEQYF.

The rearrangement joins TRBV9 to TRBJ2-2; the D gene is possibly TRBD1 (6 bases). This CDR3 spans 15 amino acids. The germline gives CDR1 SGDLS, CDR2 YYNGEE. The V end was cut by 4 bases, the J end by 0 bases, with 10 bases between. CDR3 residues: CASSSHRANTGELFF. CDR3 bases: TGTGCCAGCAGCTCCCACAGGGCGAACACCGGGGAGCTGTTTTTT.

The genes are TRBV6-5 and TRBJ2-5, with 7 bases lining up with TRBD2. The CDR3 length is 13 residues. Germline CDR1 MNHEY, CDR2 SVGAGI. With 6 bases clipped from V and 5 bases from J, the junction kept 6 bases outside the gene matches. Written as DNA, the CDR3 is TGTGCCAGCAGCCAGCGGGGCTGGGAGACCCAGTACTTC. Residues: CASSQRGWETQYF.

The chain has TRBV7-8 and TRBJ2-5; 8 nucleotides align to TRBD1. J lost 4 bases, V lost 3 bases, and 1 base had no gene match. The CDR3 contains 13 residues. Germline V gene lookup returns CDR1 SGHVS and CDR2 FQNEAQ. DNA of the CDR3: TGTGCCAGCAGCTTGACAGGGGCAGAGACCCAGTACTTC. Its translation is CASSLTGAETQYF.

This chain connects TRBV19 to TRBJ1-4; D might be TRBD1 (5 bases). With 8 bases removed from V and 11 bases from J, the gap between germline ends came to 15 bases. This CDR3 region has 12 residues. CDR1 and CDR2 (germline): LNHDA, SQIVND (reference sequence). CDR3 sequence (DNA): TGTGCCAGTTTATCTCGCGGGGACAAACTGTTTTTT. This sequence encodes CASLSRGDKLFF.

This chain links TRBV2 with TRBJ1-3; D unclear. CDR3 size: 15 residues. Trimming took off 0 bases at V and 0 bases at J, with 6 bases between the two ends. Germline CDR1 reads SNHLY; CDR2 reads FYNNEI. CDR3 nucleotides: TGTGCCAGCAGTGAAGCCCTCCTCTCTGGAAACACCATATATTTT. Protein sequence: CASSEALLSGNTIYF.

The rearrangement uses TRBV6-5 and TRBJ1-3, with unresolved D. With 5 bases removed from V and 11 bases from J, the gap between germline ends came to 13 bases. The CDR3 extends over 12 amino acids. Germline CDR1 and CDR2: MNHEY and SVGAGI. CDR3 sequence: CASSREGKAIYF. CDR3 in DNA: TGTGCCAGCAGTCGCGAAGGAAAGGCCATATATTTT.

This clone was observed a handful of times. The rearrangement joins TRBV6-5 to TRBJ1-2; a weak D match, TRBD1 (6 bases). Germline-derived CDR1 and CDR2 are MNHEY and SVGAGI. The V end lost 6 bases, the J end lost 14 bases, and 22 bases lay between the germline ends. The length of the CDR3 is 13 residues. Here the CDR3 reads CASRPHRDMAKTF. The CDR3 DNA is TGTGCCAGCAGACCTCATAGGGACATGGCAAAGACCTTC.

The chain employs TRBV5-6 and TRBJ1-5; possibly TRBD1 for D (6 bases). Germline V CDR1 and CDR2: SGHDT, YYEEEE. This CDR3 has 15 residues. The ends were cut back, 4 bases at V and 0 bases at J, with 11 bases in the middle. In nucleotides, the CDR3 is TGTGCCAGCAGCCCGGACAGCTATAGCAATCAGCCCCAGCATTTT. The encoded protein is CASSPDSYSNQPQHF.

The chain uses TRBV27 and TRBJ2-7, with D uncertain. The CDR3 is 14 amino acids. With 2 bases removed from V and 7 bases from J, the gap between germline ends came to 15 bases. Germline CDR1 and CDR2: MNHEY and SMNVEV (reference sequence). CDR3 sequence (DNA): TGTGCCAGCAGTTTACGGCAGAGAGTCAAGGAGCAGTACTTC. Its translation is CASSLRQRVKEQYF.

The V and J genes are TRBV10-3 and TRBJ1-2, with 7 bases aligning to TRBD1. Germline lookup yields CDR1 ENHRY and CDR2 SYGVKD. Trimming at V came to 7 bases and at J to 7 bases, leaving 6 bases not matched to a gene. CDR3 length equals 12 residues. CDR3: CAINRQGGGYTF. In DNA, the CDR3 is TGTGCCATCAATAGACAGGGTGGTGGCTACACCTTC.

This chain's CDR3 is CASSFSGQANEQFF. The CDR3 DNA reads TGTGCCAGCAGCTTTTCTGGGCAGGCCAATGAGCAGTTCTTC. This rearrangement joins TRBV11-3 to TRBJ2-1; the D is unclear. V lost 3 bases to trimming and J lost 6 bases, with 12 bases between them. The CDR3 is 14 residues long. Germline loops: CDR1 SGHNT, CDR2 YENEEA.

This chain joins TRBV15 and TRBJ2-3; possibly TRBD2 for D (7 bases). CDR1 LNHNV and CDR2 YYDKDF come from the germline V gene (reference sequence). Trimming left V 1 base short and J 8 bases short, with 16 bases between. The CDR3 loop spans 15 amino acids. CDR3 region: CATSRVGGGLGTQYF. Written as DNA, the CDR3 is TGTGCCACCAGCAGAGTCGGCGGGGGCCTTGGTACGCAGTATTTT.